Sequencing of this T cell receptor beta chain was carried out in a study of PD-1 blockade in classical Hodgkin lymphoma. Only a few counts were recorded for this clone. Sequenced by immunoSEQ multiplex PCR; TCRdb stores in-frame clones only, minus some. The table has under 130,000 clones, more than 70% seen once. Trimming removed 1 base at V and 3 bases at J, with 10 bases between. The CDR3 has 14 amino acids. Germline lookup yields CDR1 GTSNPN and CDR2 SVGIG (reference sequence). Time point reported: cycle 4 day 1 (C4D1), after more than five weeks of nivolumab. Every patient experienced relapse after autologous stem cell transplantation, and brentuximab vedotin exposure varied.

The sample was peripheral blood mononuclear cells (PBMCs), taken before the fourth cycle of nivolumab. The sequence was obtained from a human donor with classical Hodgkin lymphoma. This chain uses TRBV30 with TRBJ1-3; the D gene is possibly TRBD1 (6 bases). CDR3 DNA: TGTGCCTGGAGTGAGGGGGGCAGTGGAAACACCATATATTTT. Amino acid sequence: CAWSEGGSGNTIYF.